This T cell receptor beta chain was observed in a study of shared clonotypes between healthy human individuals. Study in general: The donors, a couple of women and a few men, were aged 18 to 49.

From germline, CDR1 is SGHTA and CDR2 FQGNSA. The CDR3 is 12 residues long. Trimming cost V 4 bases and J 12 bases, with 13 bases left between them. The method was immunoSEQ multiplex PCR; TCRdb's version includes in-frame clones alone and lacks a portion of them. The sample holds around 1 million clones, about 80% seen once. Sequencing input: memory CD4+ T cells sorted from blood. This sample's subset: CD45RA-negative fraction. This clonotype originated in a man between 18 and 29 years old in good health. The chain combines TRBV7-2 with TRBJ2-1; perhaps D is TRBD1 or TRBD2 (5 bases each). CDR3 region: CASSWPGGGQFF. CDR3 coding DNA: TGTGCCAGCAGCTGGCCGGGTGGGGGGCAGTTCTTC. The full variable domain, in which reference TRBV7-2 and TRBJ2-1 provide the parts outside the CDR3, is GAGVSQSPSNKVTEKGKDVELRCDPISGHTALYWYRQSLGQGLEFLIYFQGNSAPDKSGLPSDRFSAERTGGSVSTLTIQRTQQEDSAVYLCASSWPGGGQFFGPGTRLTVL.